This TCR beta chain emerged from a study of Tregs in tolerant kidney transplant recipients. Study findings and constraints: The most relevant donor-specific Treg TCRbeta repertoire apparently came from expansion with activated donor B cells. In tolerant patients, donor-specific Tregs outgrew total Tregs, suggesting antigen-driven expansion.

Mixed chimerism was transient after nonmyeloablative marrow transplants from related graft donors. Measured with immunoSEQ multiplex PCR; TCRdb has only the in-frame clones, and not every one. This listing includes under 30,000 clones. About this clone itself: The antigen remains unidentified. The read ends 3 residues early relative to the CDR3; the germline J gene fills the gap.

There are 11 residues in the CDR3. The V end lost 6 bases, the J end lost 4 bases, and 10 bases lay between the germline ends. Germline loops: CDR1 DFQATT, CDR2 SNEGSKA (reference sequence). Sequencing was performed on CD4+ T cells from blood (PBMCs), taken 6 months after the transplant. The J gene is TRBJ2-7, the V gene TRBV20-1, with a possible D match to TRBD1 (6 bases). The receptor was isolated from a human patient who received a combined kidney and bone marrow transplant. T cells may partly derive from the graft donor. The CDR3 region is CSANRVYEQYF. CDR3 DNA (partial): TGCAGTGCCAACAGGGTTTACGAG.